Listed here are 17 T cell receptor beta chains from one sample, sequenced in a study of blood T cell repertoires in COVID-19. Sequencing was performed with immunoSEQ multiplex PCR; in TCRdb, only in-frame clones are kept and a portion is missing. The sample yields 200,000 to 250,000 clones, 83% seen once. Sequenced input: PBMCs or T cells enriched from blood (not recorded which). These receptors were obtained from a woman aged 50 to 60 who had been exposed to COVID-19.

The V call is TRBV7-8, the J call TRBJ2-1; possibly TRBD2 for D (5 bases). This CDR3 region has 14 residues. The V gene lost 4 bases and the J gene lost 7 bases, with 14 bases spanning the gap. CDR1 is SGHVS and CDR2 is FQNEAQ in the germline V gene. In nucleotides, the CDR3 is TGTGCCAGCAGCTCCTTCCGGGGTTTTAATGAGCAGTTCTTC. This sequence encodes CASSSFRGFNEQFF.

The chain uses TRBV20-1 and TRBJ2-3; TRBD2 agrees at 11 bases. This CDR3 has 18 residues. Germline CDR1 and CDR2: DFQATT and SNEGSKA (reference sequence). Losses at the gene ends were 3 bases for V and 0 bases for J; bases not matched to a gene: 11. CDR3 residues: CSASASSGGLLSTDTQYF. As DNA, the CDR3 is TGCAGTGCTAGTGCCTCTAGCGGGGGGCTTTTAAGCACAGATACGCAGTATTTT.

The chain couples TRBV9 to TRBJ1-1, with 9 bases identical to TRBD1. Trimming took 2 bases from V and 4 from J; bases not matched to a gene: 6. CDR1 and CDR2 (germline): SGDLS, YYNGEE. This CDR3 is built from 15 residues. CDR3 DNA sequence: TGTGCCAGCAGCGTGGGCGGACAGGGGATCACTGAAGCTTTCTTT. This translates into CASSVGGQGITEAFF.

V is TRBV3-1 (or the pseudogene TRBV3-2) and J is TRBJ2-5, with 7 bases aligning to TRBD2. Germline CDR1 and CDR2: LGHDT and YNNKEL (reference sequence). The V segment lost 2 bases and the J segment 2 bases; nucleotides outside the gene matches: 8. The CDR3 sequence is 16 residues long. CDR3: CASSQLQPGGQETQYF. The CDR3 region has the DNA TGTGCCAGCAGCCAACTTCAGCCGGGGGGACAAGAGACCCAGTACTTC.

The chain is built from TRBV4-1 and TRBJ1-5, with 9 bases identical to TRBD1. The CDR3 is 15 residues long. The germline gives CDR1 MGHRA, CDR2 YSYEKL. The V gene end was trimmed by 6 bases and the J gene end by 4 bases; junction bases not matched to a gene: 7. CDR3 sequence (DNA): TGCGCCAGCAGGGGACAGGGCGCCGGTAATCAGCCCCAGCATTTT. Its translation: CASRGQGAGNQPQHF.

The J gene is TRBJ2-1, the V gene TRBV6-4; 7 bases map to TRBD1. The J segment lost 0 bases and the V segment lost 2 bases, leaving 4 bases of the junction unmatched. Per germline, CDR1 MRHNA and CDR2 SNTAGT. The CDR3 covers 16 residues. CDR3 nucleotides: TGTGCCAGCAGTGACGCTTGGGACAGCTCCTACAATGAGCAGTTCTTC. Its translation: CASSDAWDSSYNEQFF.

To note about this clone: Other DNA sequences of this sample code for an identical CDR3. This chain uses TRBV6-5 with TRBJ1-2; TRBD1 is a possible D gene (6 bases). CDR1 is MNHEY and CDR2 is SVGAGI in the germline V gene. The germline V and J ends were trimmed by 6 bases and 7 bases, with 9 bases remaining between them. The CDR3 spans 11 residues. CDR3 residues: CASSRGGGYTF. The CDR3 coding sequence is TGTGCCAGCAGCAGGGGCGGTGGCTACACCTTC.

The genes are TRBV6-4 and TRBJ1-1; no clear D. The ends were cut back, 2 bases at V and 4 bases at J, with 11 bases in the middle. CDR3 size: 14 residues. Germline CDR1 is MRHNA and CDR2 is SNTAGT. In DNA, the CDR3 is TGTGCCAGCAGTGACCAACCCAGCGGCACTGAAGCTTTCTTT. Amino acid sequence: CASSDQPSGTEAFF.

The chain is built from TRBV5-4 and TRBJ2-2; TRBD2 matches 8 bases. Germline assignment: CDR1 SGHNT and CDR2 YYREEE (reference sequence). The CDR3 spans 15 residues. J was trimmed by 2 bases and V by 4 bases; bases with no gene match: 4. The CDR3 region is CASSPGLVNTGELFF. CDR3 nucleotides: TGTGCCAGCAGCCCGGGACTAGTTAACACCGGGGAGCTGTTTTTT.

The chain combines TRBV5-6 with TRBJ2-3; 8 nucleotides agree with TRBD2. From germline, CDR1 is SGHDT and CDR2 YYEEEE. CDR3 length equals 16 residues. V dropped 0 bases and J dropped 1; count of bases not matched to a gene: 4. The CDR3 reads CASSLVAGKGTDTQYF. DNA of the CDR3: TGTGCCAGCAGCTTGGTAGCGGGGAAGGGCACAGATACGCAGTATTTT.

The chain employs TRBV3-1 (or the pseudogene TRBV3-2) and TRBJ2-7; 10 nucleotides line up with TRBD1. The germline CDR1 and CDR2 sequences are LGHDT and YNNKEL (reference sequence). CDR3 length equals 15 residues. V trimming: 3 bases; J trimming: 0 bases; junction bases outside the gene matches: 2. The DNA of the CDR3 is TGTGCCAGCAGCCAGGGGACAGGGGTCTCCTACGAGCAGTACTTC. Translated: CASSQGTGVSYEQYF.

This clone was observed a few times. The chain joins TRBV5-1 to TRBJ1-1; 8 bases are shared with TRBD1. Trimming removed 2 bases from V and 1 base from J; junction bases left unmatched: 13. Per the germline V gene, CDR1 is SGHRS and CDR2 is YFSETQ. The CDR3 length is 18 residues. CDR3 sequence (DNA): TGCGCCAGCAGCTTTGGTACAGGGGGTATAATGGGGAACACTGAAGCTTTCTTT. It codes for CASSFGTGGIMGNTEAFF.

The chain employs TRBV30 and TRBJ1-2; 11 bases are a match to TRBD1. Germline assignment: CDR1 GTSNPN and CDR2 SVGIG (reference sequence). This CDR3 region has 16 residues. V was pared by 0 bases and J by 8 bases, with 11 bases of the junction left unmatched. In DNA, the CDR3 is TGTGCCTGGAGTGTTACCGGGACAGGGGGAGCGGGAGGCTACACCTTC. Its translation is CAWSVTGTGGAGGYTF. Full variable domain (outside the CDR3, taken from reference TRBV30 and TRBJ1-2): SQTIHQWPATLVQPVGSPLSLECTVEGTSNPNLYWYRQAAGRGLQLLFYSVGIGQISSEVPQNLSASRPQDRQFILSSKKLLLSDSGFYLCAWSVTGTGGAGGYTFGSGTRLTVV.

The V gene is TRBV5-3, the J gene TRBJ2-7; a weak D match, TRBD2 (6 bases). TRBV5-3 is treated as an ORF (open reading frame) with a function not yet certain. The CDR3 sequence is 12 residues long. V gave up 10 bases and J gave up 3 bases, with 14 bases separating them. The CDR3 loop is CAPRGTYYEQYF. The CDR3 DNA reads as TGTGCCCCACGCGGGACTTACTACGAGCAGTACTTC.

The rearrangement joins TRBV7-3 to TRBJ2-7; tentative D call: TRBD2 (6 bases). Trimming left V 1 base short and J 6 bases short, with 10 bases between. CDR3 size: 13 residues. CDR1 and CDR2 from the germline V gene are SGHTA and FQGTGA. The CDR3 DNA reads TGTGCCAGCAGCTTAATGTTGGGAGGCGAGCAGTACTTC. Translating gives CASSLMLGGEQYF.

J is TRBJ2-6 and V is TRBV10-3; no definite D call. Trimming took off 11 bases at V and 3 bases at J, with 14 bases between the two ends. From germline, CDR1 is ENHRY and CDR2 SYGVKD. This CDR3 has 14 residues. The CDR3 sequence is CASANSDGANVLTF. The CDR3 coding sequence is TGTGCCTCTGCGAATTCTGATGGGGCCAACGTCCTGACTTTC.

V gene TRBV5-4 combines with J gene TRBJ1-2; D gene ambiguous. V lost 5 bases and J lost 4, with 6 bases in between. The CDR3 consists of 11 residues. Germline values: CDR1 SGHNT, CDR2 YYREEE (reference sequence). The CDR3 region is CASSEGYGYTF. The CDR3 DNA reads TGTGCCAGCAGTGAGGGCTATGGCTACACCTTC.